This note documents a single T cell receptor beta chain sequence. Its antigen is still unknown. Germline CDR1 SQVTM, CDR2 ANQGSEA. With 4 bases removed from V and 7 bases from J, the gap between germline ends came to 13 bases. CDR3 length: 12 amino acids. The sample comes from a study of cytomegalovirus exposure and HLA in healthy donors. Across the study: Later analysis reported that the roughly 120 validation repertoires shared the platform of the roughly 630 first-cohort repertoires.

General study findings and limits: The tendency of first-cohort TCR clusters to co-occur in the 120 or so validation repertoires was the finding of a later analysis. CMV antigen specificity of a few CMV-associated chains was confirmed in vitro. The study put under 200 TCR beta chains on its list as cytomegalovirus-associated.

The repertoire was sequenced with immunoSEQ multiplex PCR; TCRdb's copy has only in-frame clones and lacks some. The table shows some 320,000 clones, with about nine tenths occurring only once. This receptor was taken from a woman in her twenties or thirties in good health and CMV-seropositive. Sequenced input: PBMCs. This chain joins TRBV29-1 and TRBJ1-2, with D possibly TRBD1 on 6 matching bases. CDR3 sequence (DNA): TGCAGCGTTGTTGGCGGGGGCGGTGGCTACACCTTC. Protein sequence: CSVVGGGGGYTF.